The 7 T cell receptor beta chains below were found in one sample sequenced in a study. Using its own MiXCR run on the 5' RACE reads, TCRdb lists one record per CDR3 protein. This table has some 57,000 distinct CDR3 sequences, 17% appearing once. Input material: naive CD4+ T cells sorted from blood. The subset: naive CD4+ T cells, CD4+CD45RA+CD25-. These receptors all come from a female donor with breast cancer.

This clonotype was counted at least ten times. The rearrangement joins TRBV7-9 to TRBJ2-2; the D gene is possibly TRBD1 (5 bases). From germline, CDR1 is SEHNR and CDR2 FQNEAQ (reference sequence). Deletions cut 1 base from V and 5 bases from J, with 8 bases between. The CDR3 is made up of 14 amino acids. CDR3: CASSLGGATGELFF. DNA for the CDR3: TGTGCCAGCAGCTTAGGGGGCGCGACCGGGGAGCTGTTTTTT.

This clonotype has ten or more counts. The chain recombines TRBV29-1 with TRBJ2-5; D is perhaps TRBD2 (5 bases). CDR3 length: 11 residues. V was clipped by 5 bases and J by 5 bases, with 9 bases between them. Germline V gives CDR1 SQVTM, CDR2 ANQGSEA. The CDR3 nucleotides are TGCAGCGTTAATGGGGAGGAGACCCAGTACTTC. Amino acids: CSVNGEETQYF.

There are many counts of this clonotype. The chain combines TRBV12-3 or TRBV12-4 with TRBJ1-1, with 7 bases identical to TRBD1. The J segment lost 11 bases and the V segment lost 4 bases, leaving 10 bases of the junction unmatched. The length of the CDR3 is 13 residues. In DNA, the CDR3 is TGTGCCAGCAGTTCACGCGACAGGGATCGGGCTTTCTTT. Amino acid sequence: CASSSRDRDRAFF.

This clonotype was picked up many times. V usage is TRBV5-1 and J usage is TRBJ2-2, with D unclear. Trimming took off 1 base at V and 0 bases at J, with 7 bases between the two ends. CDR1 SGHRS and CDR2 YFSETQ come from the germline V gene. This CDR3 has 15 residues. CDR3 loop: CASSLPTANTGELFF. The CDR3 DNA is TGCGCCAGCAGCTTGCCCACAGCGAACACCGGGGAGCTGTTTTTT.

This clonotype was observed many times. The V and J genes are TRBV12-3 or TRBV12-4 and TRBJ2-1; 11 bases are shared with TRBD2. V was clipped by 6 bases and J by 2 bases; unmatched bases: 3. The CDR3 consists of 15 residues. The CDR3: CASSKLAGAYNEQFF. CDR3 bases: TGTGCCAGCAGCAAACTAGCGGGAGCCTACAATGAGCAGTTCTTC.

This clonotype showed up just once. The chain is built from TRBV18 and TRBJ2-7; 9 nucleotides agree with TRBD1. Germline CDR1 reads KGHSH; CDR2 reads LQKENI. V lost 6 bases to trimming and J lost 6 bases; unmatched junction nucleotides: 9. The CDR3 has 14 residues. CDR3 in DNA: TGTGCCAGCTCTCTCCGGACAGGGGAAGGCGAGCAGTACTTC. Its translation: CASSLRTGEGEQYF.

As for this clonotype: This clone may be a read error of a much larger clone one base away. This rearrangement joins TRBV12-3 or TRBV12-4 to TRBJ1-1; D might be TRBD1 (5 bases). The CDR3 is 14 residues long. V gave up 8 bases and J gave up 1 base, with 14 bases separating them. The CDR3 coding sequence is TGTGCCAGCGGCCTAACAGGCGGGAACACTGAAGCTTTCTTT. Protein: CASGLTGGNTEAFF.